This T cell receptor (beta chain) was profiled in a study of cytomegalovirus exposure and HLA in healthy donors. Findings and limits, study-wide: Donors belonging to an Asian-associated ancestry cluster reportedly showed fewer N-insertions in productive TCRs than the roughly 700-donor mean, according to what a later analysis found. In a later analysis, parvovirus B19, influenza, CMV and Epstein-Barr virus appeared linked to several top co-occurrence clusters.

J lost 7 bases, V lost 4 bases, and 12 bases had no gene match. Germline V lookup: CDR1 MGHRA, CDR2 YSYEKL. The CDR3 runs 16 residues. Primers included in the PCR were 60 Vbeta and 13 Jbeta primers. Profiling relied on immunoSEQ multiplex PCR, and the TCRdb table lists in-frame clones only, not all of them. The sample has fewer than 50,000 clones; the top ten hold around 7.9%. As to this clone: Its specificity is unknown.

Sequences were obtained from PBMCs. This sequence joins TRBV4-1 and TRBJ2-1; 8 bases match TRBD2. This TCR was recovered from a male donor in good health and CMV-seronegative. CDR3 nucleotides: TGCGCCAGCAGCCCTACTAGCGGTCTCGGGGTGAATGAGCAGTTCTTC. Protein sequence: CASSPTSGLGVNEQFF.